This T cell receptor beta chain emerged from a study of blood T cell repertoires in COVID-19. Study-level background: Material from acute and convalescent COVID-19 was sourced from the United States, Italy and Spain. From T cells, B-cell-depleted T cells, or PBMCs came the material, which was cDNA or gDNA.

The germline V gene has CDR1 SGDLS and CDR2 YYNGEE. The CDR3 is made up of 15 amino acids. V was clipped by 4 bases and J by 5 bases; unmatched bases: 8. The authors' processing: Estimates of nucleated cell counts were drawn from the amplification of reference gene primers. Produced via immunoSEQ multiplex PCR; TCRdb's table is partial and in-frame only. V and J calls and clone size come straight from that table; D and trimming were deduced from the DNA. The sample has about 160,000 clones; approximately 86% are singletons. This receptor was identified in a man in his 70s with acute or convalescent COVID-19. The source material was peripheral blood. The chain combines TRBV9 with TRBJ2-2; 7 nucleotides agree with TRBD1. The CDR3 is CASSTGQVSTGELFF. CDR3 bases: TGTGCCAGCAGCACCGGACAGGTGTCGACCGGGGAGCTGTTTTTT.